This passage covers 23 T cell receptor beta chains from one sample sequenced in a study of a mutant IDH1 vaccine in newly diagnosed glioma. Generated by immunoSEQ multiplex PCR, the TCRdb table keeps only in-frame clones and is missing some. Of approximately 60,000 clones listed, about 87% were seen once; the top ten hold about 5%. The sample's time point: week 5, during vaccination. Every vaccination contained 300 ug of the mutant IDH1 20-mer peptide and was paired with topical imiquimod. These receptors have no identified antigens. The source was PBMCs, collected from a glioma patient whose treatment included an IDH1 peptide vaccine. These receptors came from a woman aged 35 to 49 with glioma.

The chain is built from TRBV18 and TRBJ1-1; D remains ambiguous. V was shortened by 6 bases and J by 7 bases, with 9 bases between the two germline ends. The CDR3 contains 11 residues. The germline CDR1 and CDR2 sequences are KGHSH and LQKENI. CDR3 sequence: CASSPGVEAFF. The CDR3 coding sequence is TGTGCCAGCTCCCCTGGTGTTGAAGCTTTCTTT.

V usage is TRBV7-2 and J usage is TRBJ2-7; 10 positions match TRBD1. The CDR3 sequence is 14 residues long. J was trimmed by 2 bases and V by 5 bases; bases with no gene match: 3. Germline V gene sequence: CDR1 SGHTA, CDR2 FQGNSA. CDR3 bases: TGTGCCAGCAGCCTCGGGACAGGGGCCTACGAGCAGTACTTC. This encodes CASSLGTGAYEQYF.

The V gene is TRBV6-5, the J gene TRBJ1-1, with a possible D match to TRBD1 (5 bases). Germline-derived CDR1 and CDR2 are MNHEY and SVGAGI. With 5 bases removed from V and 2 bases from J, the gap between germline ends came to 12 bases. This CDR3 comprises 14 residues. CDR3: CASSKEGINTEAFF. CDR3 DNA: TGTGCCAGCAGTAAGGAGGGGATCAACACTGAAGCTTTCTTT.

This clone was seen only once. This chain links TRBV29-1 with TRBJ1-1, with D unresolved. Trimming removed 5 bases from V and 0 bases from J, with 7 bases in between. The germline CDR1 and CDR2 sequences are SQVTM and ANQGSEA. This CDR3 region has 12 residues. This CDR3 reads CSVRHMNTEAFF. In DNA form, the CDR3 reads TGCAGCGTTCGCCACATGAACACTGAAGCTTTCTTT.

The J gene is TRBJ1-5, the V gene TRBV19, with D tentatively TRBD1 (5 bases). V gave up 7 bases and J gave up 6 bases, with 22 bases separating them. CDR1 is LNHDA, CDR2 SQIVND, per germline (reference sequence). The CDR3 sequence is 16 residues long. CDR3 in DNA: TGTGCCAGTACCGCCCAGGGTGGGGGTAGGGGTCAGCCCCAGCATTTT. Translation gives CASTAQGGGRGQPQHF.

For the CDR3, the DNA is TGTGCTAGTGGTTTCCTATTACCCGGGACTAGCGGCAATAACACAGATACGCAGTATTTT. Translated: CASGFLLPGTSGNNTDTQYF. J is TRBJ2-3 and V is TRBV12-5; TRBD2 agrees at 11 bases. V shed 3 bases and J 2 bases; nucleotides not matched to a gene: 16. CDR1 and CDR2 from the germline V gene are LGHNT and FRNRAP. CDR3 length: 20 residues. The full variable domain, in which reference TRBV12-5 and TRBJ2-3 provide the parts outside the CDR3, is DARVTQTPRHKVTEMGQEVTMRCQPILGHNTVFWYRQTMMQGLELLAYFRNRAPLDDSGMPKDRFSAEMPDATLATLKIQPSEPRDSAVYFCASGFLLPGTSGNNTDTQYFGPGTRLTVL.

The chain is built from TRBV7-9 and TRBJ1-2; 7 nucleotides line up with TRBD1. The germline V gene encodes CDR1 SEHNR and CDR2 FQNEAQ (reference sequence). The CDR3 is made up of 18 amino acids. Germline trimming cut 0 bases from V and 2 bases from J; bases unmatched to any gene: 12. In DNA, the CDR3 is TGTGCCAGCAGCTTAGCGCCCCCGGGGCCACAGGGGAACTATGGCTACACCTTC. Its translation: CASSLAPPGPQGNYGYTF.

CDR3 sequence (DNA): TGCGCCAGCAGCCCCCTACCACAAGCTAACTATGGCTACACCTTC. This sequence encodes CASSPLPQANYGYTF. This chain links TRBV4-1 with TRBJ1-2; D unclear. Trimming cost V 4 bases and J 0 bases, with 12 bases left between them. The CDR3 is 15 residues long. Germline loops: CDR1 MGHRA, CDR2 YSYEKL.

This clone was observed once. V and J are TRBV6-1 and TRBJ1-1; 7 nucleotides agree with TRBD1. With 4 bases clipped from V and 0 bases from J, the junction kept 8 bases outside the gene matches. The CDR3 length is 16 residues. Germline V gives CDR1 MNHNS, CDR2 SASEGT. The CDR3, as DNA: TGTGCCAGCAGTGCGCGACAGGGTAGGGTGAACACTGAAGCTTTCTTT. Translating it yields CASSARQGRVNTEAFF.

The chain employs TRBV7-9 and TRBJ1-1; no clear D. Germline V gives CDR1 SEHNR, CDR2 FQNEAQ (reference sequence). V was cut by 7 bases and J by 5 bases, with 17 bases left in between. There are 14 residues in the CDR3. The CDR3 sequence is CASIPPVSGTEAFF. The CDR3 DNA is TGTGCCAGCATCCCCCCCGTGTCGGGGACTGAAGCTTTCTTT.

The J gene is TRBJ1-2, the V gene TRBV10-3; TRBD1 aligns across 8 bases. The CDR3 sequence is 14 residues long. V lost 5 bases and J lost 5; bases outside the gene matches: 7. Germline CDR1 is ENHRY and CDR2 is SYGVKD. CDR3 coding DNA: TGTGCCATCAGTCCTGGACAGGGAAGGTATGGCTACACCTTC. Translating it yields CAISPGQGRYGYTF.

The chain is built from TRBV2 and TRBJ2-3, with TRBD2 identical over 9 bases. The ends lost 1 base at V and 4 bases at J; junction bases unmatched: 9. The CDR3 contains 17 residues. Germline values: CDR1 SNHLY, CDR2 FYNNEI. CDR3 sequence reads: CASSEVEVRGGPDTQYF. The DNA of the CDR3 is TGTGCCAGCAGTGAAGTTGAGGTGCGGGGGGGGCCAGATACGCAGTATTTT.

The genes are TRBV27 and TRBJ1-2; 11 bases agree with TRBD1. CDR3 length: 15 amino acids. Germline V gene lookup returns CDR1 MNHEY and CDR2 SMNVEV (reference sequence). V lost 3 bases, J lost 8 bases, and 8 bases stayed unmatched. The CDR3 sequence is CASSFIGQGASGYTF. The CDR3 nucleotides read TGTGCCAGCAGTTTTATAGGACAGGGGGCGAGCGGCTACACCTTC.

The rearrangement joins TRBV25-1 to TRBJ2-1; TRBD1 aligns across 10 bases. CDR3 length: 15 amino acids. The V and J ends lost 2 bases and 6 bases, in that order; junction bases with no gene match: 4. Germline V CDR1 and CDR2: MGHDK, SYGVNS. In DNA form, the CDR3 reads TGTGCCAGCAGTGAACGGGACAGGGGTTCCAATGAGCAGTTCTTC. This encodes CASSERDRGSNEQFF.

This chain links TRBV18 with TRBJ2-7, with a weak D call TRBD2 (6 bases). Trimming left V 3 bases short and J 2 bases short, with 14 bases between. Per germline, CDR1 KGHSH and CDR2 LQKENI. The CDR3 totals 15 residues. Here the CDR3 reads CASSPYRDSPYEQYF. The CDR3 DNA follows: TGTGCCAGCTCACCGTACCGGGACTCCCCCTACGAGCAGTACTTC. Supplemented by reference TRBV18 and TRBJ2-7, the full variable domain reads NAGVMQNPRHLVRRRGQEARLRCSPMKGHSHVYWYRQLPEEGLKFMVYLQKENIIDESGMPKERFSAEFPKEGPSILRIQQVVRGDSAAYFCASSPYRDSPYEQYFGPGTRLTVT.

Here the CDR3 reads CAISGSSGLHQQYF. CDR3 DNA: TGTGCCATCAGTGGATCTAGCGGTCTACACCAGCAGTACTTC. The J gene is TRBJ2-7, the V gene TRBV10-3; 7 bases fit TRBD2. The CDR3 loop spans 14 amino acids. V lost 4 bases to trimming and J lost 8 bases; unmatched junction nucleotides: 11. CDR1 and CDR2 from the germline V gene are ENHRY and SYGVKD.

With regard to this clone: The sample holds other DNA sequences that translate to the same CDR3. The chain recombines TRBV6-5 with TRBJ2-5; TRBD1 matches 7 bases. CDR3 length: 12 residues. The germline V gene encodes CDR1 MNHEY and CDR2 SVGAGI. V lost 10 bases, J lost 5 bases, and 7 bases stayed unmatched. CDR3 coding DNA: TGTGCCACCCGACAGGGCCGGGAGACCCAGTACTTC. Translated, it gives CATRQGRETQYF.

The chain joins TRBV30 to TRBJ1-4; 8 bases align to TRBD1. CDR1 is GTSNPN and CDR2 is SVGIG in the germline V gene (reference sequence). The CDR3 covers 15 residues. Losses at the gene ends were 4 bases for V and 7 bases for J; bases not matched to a gene: 11. CDR3 in DNA: TGTGCCTGGACTCTAGGCGGCAGGGGGCTTGAAAAACTGTTTTTT. Translating it yields CAWTLGGRGLEKLFF.

The chain is built from TRBV15 and TRBJ1-3; a possible D gene is TRBD1 (5 bases). This CDR3 has 17 residues. The V and J ends lost 3 bases and 0 bases respectively, with 15 bases between them. Germline loops: CDR1 LNHNV, CDR2 YYDKDF (reference sequence). CDR3 protein: CATSRARQSFSGNTIYF. CDR3 sequence (DNA): TGTGCCACCAGCAGGGCAAGACAGTCATTCTCTGGAAACACCATATATTTT.

The chain recombines TRBV4-1 with TRBJ1-2, with D tentatively TRBD1 (5 bases). The V end lost 1 base, the J end lost 4 bases, and 10 bases lay between the germline ends. The CDR3 covers 14 residues. Germline V gene data show CDR1 as MGHRA and CDR2 as YSYEKL. The CDR3 here is CASSQGGRVYGYTF. CDR3 nucleotides: TGCGCCAGCAGCCAAGGGGGCAGGGTCTATGGCTACACCTTC.

V and J are TRBV19 and TRBJ1-4; tentatively, D is TRBD1 (6 bases). The ends were cut back, 6 bases at V and 2 bases at J, with 13 bases in the middle. This CDR3 spans 15 amino acids. Per the germline V gene, CDR1 is LNHDA and CDR2 is SQIVND (reference sequence). This chain's CDR3 is CASSTGLVTNEKLFF. CDR3 bases: TGTGCCAGTAGCACAGGGTTGGTCACTAATGAAAAACTGTTTTTT.

The chain uses TRBV5-4 and TRBJ2-5, with TRBD1 identical over 7 bases. The V segment lost 4 bases and the J segment 2 bases; nucleotides outside the gene matches: 2. From germline, CDR1 is SGHNT and CDR2 YYREEE (reference sequence). This CDR3 region has 13 residues. Written as DNA, the CDR3 is TGTGCCAGCAGCAAGGGACAGCAAGAGACCCAGTACTTC. Translating it yields CASSKGQQETQYF.

V gene TRBV7-9 combines with J gene TRBJ1-5; 7 nucleotides line up with TRBD1. V shed 6 bases and J 3 bases; nucleotides not matched to a gene: 11. Germline V gives CDR1 SEHNR, CDR2 FQNEAQ (reference sequence). This CDR3 has 16 residues. The CDR3 sequence is CASSSQGQATNQPQHF. CDR3 bases: TGTGCCAGCAGTTCCCAAGGACAGGCCACCAATCAGCCCCAGCATTTT. Variable domain in full (rest from reference TRBV7-9 and TRBJ1-5): DTGVSQNPRHKITKRGQNVTFRCDPISEHNRLYWYRQTLGQGPEFLTYFQNEAQLEKSRLLSDRFSAERPKGSFSTLEIQRTEQGDSAMYLCASSSQGQATNQPQHFGDGTRLSIL.